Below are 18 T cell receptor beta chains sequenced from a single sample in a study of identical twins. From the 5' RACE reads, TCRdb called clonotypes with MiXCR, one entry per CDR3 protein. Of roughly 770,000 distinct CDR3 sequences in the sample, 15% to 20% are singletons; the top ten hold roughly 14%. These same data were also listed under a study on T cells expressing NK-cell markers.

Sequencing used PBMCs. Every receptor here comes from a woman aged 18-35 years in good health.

The DNA of the CDR3 is TGTGCCAGCAGCCTACTAGCCGTGGTCACCGGGGAGCTGTTTTTT. Protein sequence: CASSLLAVVTGELFF. The V call is TRBV12-3 or TRBV12-4, the J call TRBJ2-2; a possible D gene is TRBD2 (6 bases). V was pared by 6 bases and J by 4 bases, with 15 bases between. The CDR3 is 15 residues long.

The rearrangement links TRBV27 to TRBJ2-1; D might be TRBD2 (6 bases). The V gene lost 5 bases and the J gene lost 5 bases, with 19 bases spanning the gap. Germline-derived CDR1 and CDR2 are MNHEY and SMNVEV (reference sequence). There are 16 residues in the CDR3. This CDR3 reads CASSPWSGGANNEQFF. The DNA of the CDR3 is TGTGCCAGCAGTCCTTGGTCGGGCGGGGCAAACAATGAGCAGTTCTTC.

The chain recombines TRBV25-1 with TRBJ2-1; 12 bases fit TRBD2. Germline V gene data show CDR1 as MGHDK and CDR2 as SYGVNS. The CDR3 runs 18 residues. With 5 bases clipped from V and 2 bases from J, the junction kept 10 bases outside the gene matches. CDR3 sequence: CASSRLAGGSITYNEQFF. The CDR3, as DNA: TGTGCCAGCAGTAGGCTAGCGGGGGGGAGTATCACCTACAATGAGCAGTTCTTC.

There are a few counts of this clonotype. The CDR3: CASSRRNQPQHF. CDR3 bases: TGTGCCAGCAGCCGCCGCAATCAGCCCCAGCATTTT. This chain links TRBV6-6 with TRBJ1-5; the D is unclear. This CDR3 is 12 amino acids long. Trimming left V 6 bases short and J 2 bases short, with 5 bases between. Germline CDR1 reads MNHNY; CDR2 reads SVGAGI (reference sequence).

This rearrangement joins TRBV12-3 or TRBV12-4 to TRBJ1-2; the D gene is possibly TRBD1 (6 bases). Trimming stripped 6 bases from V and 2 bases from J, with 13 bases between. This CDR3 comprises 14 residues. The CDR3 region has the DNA TGTGCCAGCAGCCGGGACAAGCCAAACTATGGCTACACCTTC. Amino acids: CASSRDKPNYGYTF.

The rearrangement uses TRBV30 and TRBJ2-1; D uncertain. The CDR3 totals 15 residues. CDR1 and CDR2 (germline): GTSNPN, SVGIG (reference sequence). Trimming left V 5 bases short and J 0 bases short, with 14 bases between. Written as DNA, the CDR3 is TGTGCCTGGTTAAACGACCTGAACTCCTACAATGAGCAGTTCTTC. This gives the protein CAWLNDLNSYNEQFF.

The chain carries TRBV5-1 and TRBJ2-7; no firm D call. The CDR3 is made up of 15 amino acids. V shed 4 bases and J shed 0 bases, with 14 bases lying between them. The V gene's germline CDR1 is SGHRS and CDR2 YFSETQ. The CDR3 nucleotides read TGCGCCAGCAGCCGTTTTACAGAAGACTCCTACGAGCAGTACTTC. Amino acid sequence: CASSRFTEDSYEQYF.

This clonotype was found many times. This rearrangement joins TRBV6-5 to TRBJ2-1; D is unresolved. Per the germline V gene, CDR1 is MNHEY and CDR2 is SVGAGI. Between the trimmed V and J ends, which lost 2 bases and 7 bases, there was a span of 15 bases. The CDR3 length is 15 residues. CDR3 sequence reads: CASSYNTPERNEQFF. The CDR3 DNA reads TGTGCCAGCAGTTACAACACCCCCGAACGGAATGAGCAGTTCTTC.

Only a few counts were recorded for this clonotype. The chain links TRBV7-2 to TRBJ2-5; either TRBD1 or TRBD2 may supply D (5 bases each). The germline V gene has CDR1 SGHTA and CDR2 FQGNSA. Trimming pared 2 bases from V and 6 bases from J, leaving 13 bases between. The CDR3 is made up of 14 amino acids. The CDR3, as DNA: TGTGCCAGCAGCTTATTAGGGACCGGAAAGACCCAGTACTTC. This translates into CASSLLGTGKTQYF.

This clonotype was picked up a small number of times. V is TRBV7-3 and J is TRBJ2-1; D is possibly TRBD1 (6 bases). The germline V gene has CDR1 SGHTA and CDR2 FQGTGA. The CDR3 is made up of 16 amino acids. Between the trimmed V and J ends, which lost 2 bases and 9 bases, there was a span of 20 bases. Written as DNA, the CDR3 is TGTGCCAGCAGCTTACACCTAGGGGGACAAAGTACTGAGCAGTTCTTC. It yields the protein CASSLHLGGQSTEQFF.

The CDR3 sequence: CASSYIGGSTDEQYF. In DNA, the CDR3 is TGTGCCAGCAGTTACATTGGCGGGAGCACGGACGAGCAGTACTTC. The chain links TRBV6-5 to TRBJ2-7; 7 bases match TRBD2. The CDR3 covers 15 residues. Looked up from germline, CDR1 is MNHEY and CDR2 is SVGAGI. V lost 2 bases, J lost 5 bases, and 9 bases stayed unmatched.

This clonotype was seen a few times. The CDR3 DNA sequence: TGTGCCAGCAGGGGAGGTCCGGATGATACGCAGTATTTT. It encodes CASRGGPDDTQYF. The rearrangement links TRBV6-1 to TRBJ2-3, with D perhaps matching TRBD2 (6 bases). V was clipped by 6 bases and J by 6 bases, with 13 bases between them. The CDR3 extends over 13 amino acids. Germline assignment: CDR1 MNHNS and CDR2 SASEGT.

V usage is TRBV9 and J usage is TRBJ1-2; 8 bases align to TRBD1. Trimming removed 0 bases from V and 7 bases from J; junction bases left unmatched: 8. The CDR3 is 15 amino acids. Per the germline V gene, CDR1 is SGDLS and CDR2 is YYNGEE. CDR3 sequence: CASSVEWTGNFGYTF. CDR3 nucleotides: TGTGCCAGCAGCGTAGAATGGACAGGGAATTTTGGCTACACCTTC.

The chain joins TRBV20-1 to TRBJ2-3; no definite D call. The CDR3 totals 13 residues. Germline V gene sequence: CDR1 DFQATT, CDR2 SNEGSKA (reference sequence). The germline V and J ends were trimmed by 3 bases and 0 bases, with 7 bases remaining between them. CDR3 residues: CSARSPSTDTQYF. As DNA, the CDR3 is TGCAGTGCTAGGTCTCCTAGCACAGATACGCAGTATTTT.

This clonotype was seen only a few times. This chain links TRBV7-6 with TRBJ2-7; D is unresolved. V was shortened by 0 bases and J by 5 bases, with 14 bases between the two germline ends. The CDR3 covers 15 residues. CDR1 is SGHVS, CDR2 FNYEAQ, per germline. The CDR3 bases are TGTGCCAGCAGCTTAGCGCCGAATAGCATCCACGAGCAGTACTTC. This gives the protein CASSLAPNSIHEQYF.

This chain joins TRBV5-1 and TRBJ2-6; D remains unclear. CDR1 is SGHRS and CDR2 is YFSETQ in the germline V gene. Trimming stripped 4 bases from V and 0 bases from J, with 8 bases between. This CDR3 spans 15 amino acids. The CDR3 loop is CASSIHRSGANVLTF. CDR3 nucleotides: TGCGCCAGCAGCATACACCGCTCTGGGGCCAACGTCCTGACTTTC.

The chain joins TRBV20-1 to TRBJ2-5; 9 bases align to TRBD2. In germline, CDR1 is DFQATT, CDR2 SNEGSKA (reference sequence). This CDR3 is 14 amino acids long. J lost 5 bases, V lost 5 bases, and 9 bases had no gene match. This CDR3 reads CSAGLAGAGETQYF. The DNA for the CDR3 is TGCAGTGCTGGCTTAGCGGGGGCCGGGGAGACCCAGTACTTC.

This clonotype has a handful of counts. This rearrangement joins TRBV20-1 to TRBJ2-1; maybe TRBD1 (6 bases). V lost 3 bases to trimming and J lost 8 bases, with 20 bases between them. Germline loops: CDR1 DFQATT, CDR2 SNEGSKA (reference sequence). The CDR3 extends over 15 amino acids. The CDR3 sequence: CSARRWGPVGYEQFF. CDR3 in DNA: TGCAGTGCTAGGAGGTGGGGGCCCGTTGGGTATGAGCAGTTCTTC.